Following are 32 T cell receptor beta chains from one sample sequenced in a study of OX40 agonist ivuxolimab in advanced cancers. Some clones are missing from TCRdb's copy, which holds only in-frame ones; the method was immunoSEQ multiplex PCR. Among 95,000 to 100,000 clones listed, about nine tenths were seen once. The source material was CD4+ or CD8+ T cells sorted from blood, sampled in a trial of the OX40 agonist ivuxolimab. The source of these receptors is an adult with an advanced solid tumor such as melanoma, head and neck, liver or kidney cancer.

V gene TRBV19 combines with J gene TRBJ1-2; D is undetermined. The CDR3 is 13 residues long. Germline V gene lookup returns CDR1 LNHDA and CDR2 SQIVND (reference sequence). V lost 9 bases and J lost 3, with 14 bases in between. CDR3 region: CASPSPVDYGYTF. The CDR3 region has the DNA TGTGCCAGCCCCTCCCCGGTGGACTATGGCTACACCTTC.

This clone was seen a single time. The chain couples TRBV2 to TRBJ2-7; D remains ambiguous. V was pared by 4 bases and J by 2 bases, with 6 bases between. This CDR3 has 12 residues. Germline values: CDR1 SNHLY, CDR2 FYNNEI. CDR3 region: CASSVMAYEQYF. The CDR3 DNA reads as TGTGCCAGCAGTGTAATGGCCTACGAGCAGTACTTC.

V and J are TRBV28 and TRBJ2-7, with 7 bases fitting TRBD1. Germline assignment: CDR1 MDHEN and CDR2 SYDVKM. V lost 5 bases, J lost 5 bases, and 3 bases stayed unmatched. The CDR3 runs to 12 residues. The CDR3 DNA reads TGTGCCAGCAGTACAGGGGCCGACGAGCAGTACTTC. Translating it yields CASSTGADEQYF.

This chain links TRBV27 with TRBJ2-5; D gene unclear. Germline CDR1 MNHEY, CDR2 SMNVEV (reference sequence). The V end was cut by 0 bases, the J end by 5 bases, with 7 bases between. The CDR3 sequence is 13 residues long. As DNA, the CDR3 is TGTGCCAGCAGTTTATCAGGGAAGGAGACCCAGTACTTC. This gives the protein CASSLSGKETQYF.

The chain has TRBV2 and TRBJ1-4; TRBD1 aligns across 7 bases. V trimming: 6 bases; J trimming: 3 bases; junction bases outside the gene matches: 4. This CDR3 comprises 14 residues. Germline lookup yields CDR1 SNHLY and CDR2 FYNNEI. The CDR3 sequence is CASRRQGSNEKLFF. CDR3 sequence (DNA): TGTGCCAGCAGGCGACAGGGATCTAATGAAAAACTGTTTTTT.

V is TRBV27 and J is TRBJ1-3; TRBD1 aligns across 9 bases. The CDR3 extends over 13 amino acids. Germline trimming cut 6 bases from V and 4 bases from J; bases unmatched to any gene: 1. Germline-derived CDR1 and CDR2 are MNHEY and SMNVEV (reference sequence). The CDR3 loop reads CASRGQGGNTIYF. CDR3 sequence (DNA): TGTGCCAGCAGGGGACAGGGAGGAAACACCATATATTTT.

The gene calls are TRBV9 and TRBJ2-7; 12 positions match TRBD2. The germline V gene has CDR1 SGDLS and CDR2 YYNGEE. The CDR3 runs 15 residues. V dropped 4 bases and J dropped 4; count of bases not matched to a gene: 6. DNA of the CDR3: TGTGCCAGCAGCCCCCCTAGCGGGAGGGTTTACGAGCAGTACTTC. Its translation is CASSPPSGRVYEQYF. The full variable domain, completed using reference TRBV9 and TRBJ2-7, is DSGVTQTPKHLITATGQRVTLRCSPRSGDLSVYWYQQSLDQGLQFLIQYYNGEERAKGNILERFSAQQFPDLHSELNLSSLELGDSALYFCASSPPSGRVYEQYFGPGTRLTVT.

The gene calls are TRBV5-4 and TRBJ2-3, with 7 bases lining up with TRBD2. From germline, CDR1 is SGHNT and CDR2 YYREEE (reference sequence). V shed 4 bases and J 0 bases; nucleotides not matched to a gene: 5. The CDR3 contains 15 residues. The CDR3 loop is CASSDQRGSTDTQYF. CDR3 DNA: TGTGCCAGCAGCGACCAGCGGGGTAGCACAGATACGCAGTATTTT.

The genes are TRBV5-4 and TRBJ2-5; 7 bases line up with TRBD2. Trimming cost V 4 bases and J 5 bases; bases outside gene matches: 11. The CDR3 sequence is 15 residues long. Germline V gene data show CDR1 as SGHNT and CDR2 as YYREEE (reference sequence). The CDR3 region has the DNA TGTGCCAGCAGCCTCCCTGCGGGAGCTGGGGAGACCCAGTACTTC. Amino acid sequence: CASSLPAGAGETQYF.

J is TRBJ1-2 and V is TRBV21-1; TRBD1 is taken as the D call from the table, unchecked against the DNA. TRBV21-1 represents a pseudogene. The CDR3 loop spans 13 amino acids. This chain's CDR3 is CASIKGVWGGYTF. The CDR3 coding sequence is TGTGCCAGCATTAAAGGGGTCTGGGGTGGCTACACCTTC.

V and J are TRBV27 and TRBJ2-7, with D tentatively TRBD1 (6 bases). Trimming cost V 0 bases and J 1 base, with 10 bases left between them. Germline CDR1 reads MNHEY; CDR2 reads SMNVEV (reference sequence). The CDR3 has 15 residues. In DNA, the CDR3 is TGTGCCAGCAGTTTATCTGGGACAAGGTCCTACGAGCAGTACTTC. Its protein product is CASSLSGTRSYEQYF.

This clone appeared once. The chain employs TRBV30 and TRBJ1-2; no clear D gene. Germline V gives CDR1 GTSNPN, CDR2 SVGIG (reference sequence). There are 13 residues in the CDR3. The V gene lost 4 bases and the J gene lost 4 bases, with 13 bases spanning the gap. In nucleotides, the CDR3 is TGTGCCTGGAAGTTAGGCGACCTCTATGGCTACACCTTC. It codes for CAWKLGDLYGYTF. The full variable domain, rest sourced from reference TRBV30 and TRBJ1-2, is SQTIHQWPATLVQPVGSPLSLECTVEGTSNPNLYWYRQAAGRGLQLLFYSVGIGQISSEVPQNLSASRPQDRQFILSSKKLLLSDSGFYLCAWKLGDLYGYTFGSGTRLTVV.

V is TRBV5-4 and J is TRBJ2-5; TRBD1 matches at 10 bases. CDR1 and CDR2 from the germline V gene are SGHNT and YYREEE (reference sequence). The ends lost 3 bases at V and 11 bases at J; junction bases unmatched: 13. The CDR3 is 15 residues long. The CDR3 DNA reads TGTGCCAGCAGCTCCCCGGGACAGGGGAATCGGGAGCAGTACTTC. Amino acids: CASSSPGQGNREQYF. Filled out from reference TRBV5-4 and TRBJ2-5, the complete variable domain reads ETGVTQSPTHLIKTRGQQVTLRCSSQSGHNTVSWYQQALGQGPQFIFQYYREEENGRGNFPPRFSGLQFPNYSSELNVNALELDDSALYLCASSSPGQGNREQYFGPGTRLLVL.

The rearrangement uses TRBV4-3 and TRBJ2-6; 11 bases agree with TRBD2. CDR1 and CDR2 from the germline V gene are LGHNA and YSLEER. The J segment lost 0 bases and the V segment lost 0 bases, leaving 1 base of the junction unmatched. CDR3 length equals 18 residues. CDR3 residues: CASSQEGTSGSGANVLTF. DNA of the CDR3: TGCGCCAGCAGCCAAGAGGGGACTAGCGGCTCTGGGGCCAACGTCCTGACTTTC.

The gene calls are TRBV19 and TRBJ2-7; a possible D gene is TRBD1 (6 bases). Germline V gives CDR1 LNHDA, CDR2 SQIVND (reference sequence). Trimming left V 5 bases short and J 0 bases short, with 11 bases between. This CDR3 contains 14 residues. The CDR3 here is CASSSGANSYEQYF. The CDR3 bases are TGTGCCAGTAGTTCAGGGGCCAACTCCTACGAGCAGTACTTC.

This chain connects TRBV29-1 to TRBJ1-5; the D is unclear. The CDR3 runs 11 residues. CDR1 SQVTM and CDR2 ANQGSEA come from the germline V gene. V was clipped by 4 bases and J by 4 bases, with 5 bases between them. For the CDR3, the DNA is TGCAGCGTTGGGGCTAATCAGCCCCAGCATTTT. This codes for CSVGANQPQHF.

This chain joins TRBV11-3 and TRBJ2-1; D is unresolved. V shed 5 bases and J shed 0 bases, with 11 bases lying between them. The germline CDR1 and CDR2 sequences are SGHNT and YENEEA. The CDR3 runs 15 residues. The CDR3: CASSRRMSSYNEQFF. As DNA, the CDR3 is TGTGCCAGCAGCCGTCGGATGAGCTCCTACAATGAGCAGTTCTTC.

The genes are TRBV9 and TRBJ2-5, with D perhaps matching TRBD2 (6 bases). This CDR3 has 16 residues. The ends were cut back, 4 bases at V and 1 base at J, with 17 bases in the middle. In germline, CDR1 is SGDLS, CDR2 YYNGEE. CDR3 sequence (DNA): TGTGCCAGCAGCCCCGTACAAGGAGGGCGCCAAGAGACCCAGTACTTC. Its protein product is CASSPVQGGRQETQYF.

V and J are TRBV5-4 and TRBJ2-5, with 7 bases fitting TRBD1. Germline trimming cut 3 bases from V and 4 bases from J; bases unmatched to any gene: 6. Germline V gene sequence: CDR1 SGHNT, CDR2 YYREEE (reference sequence). The CDR3 has 14 amino acids. The CDR3 sequence: CASSSRTGSETQYF. The CDR3 region has the DNA TGTGCCAGCAGCTCCCGGACAGGATCAGAGACCCAGTACTTC.

V is TRBV5-1 and J is TRBJ2-3, with D unresolved. CDR1 and CDR2 (germline): SGHRS, YFSETQ. The CDR3 spans 13 residues. Trimming removed 0 bases at V and 5 bases at J, with 7 bases between. The CDR3 DNA reads TGCGCCAGCAGCTTGGCCTCGAGAGATACGCAGTATTTT. Amino acids: CASSLASRDTQYF.

This clone turned up a few times. The chain links TRBV29-1 to TRBJ2-2, with 10 bases matching TRBD1. V lost 6 bases, J lost 0 bases, and 10 bases stayed unmatched. This CDR3 has 17 residues. The germline V gene encodes CDR1 SQVTM and CDR2 ANQGSEA. The chain's CDR3 is CSVPLSGTGANTGELFF. The CDR3 region has the DNA TGCAGCGTCCCACTCTCCGGGACAGGGGCGAACACCGGGGAGCTGTTTTTT.

V and J are TRBV7-3 and TRBJ2-3; 8 bases map to TRBD2. Unmatched junction bases numbered 3, after V lost 5 bases and J lost 2 bases. CDR1 and CDR2 (germline): SGHTA, FQGTGA. The CDR3 has 14 residues. Here the CDR3 DNA reads TGTGCCAGCAGCCAAGGACTAGCCACAGATACGCAGTATTTT. Translating it yields CASSQGLATDTQYF.

V gene TRBV19 combines with J gene TRBJ1-5, with 9 nucleotides matching TRBD1. V lost 3 bases, J lost 5 bases, and 5 bases stayed unmatched. CDR3 length equals 15 residues. CDR1 is LNHDA, CDR2 SQIVND, per germline (reference sequence). In DNA, the CDR3 is TGTGCCAGTAGTATTCCGGGACAGGGCCATCAGCCCCAGCATTTT. This codes for CASSIPGQGHQPQHF.

This clone was picked up one time. The V call is TRBV5-4, the J call TRBJ2-5; 7 nucleotides agree with TRBD2. The germline CDR1 and CDR2 sequences are SGHNT and YYREEE (reference sequence). The ends lost 4 bases at V and 2 bases at J; junction bases unmatched: 11. The CDR3 runs 16 residues. The CDR3 sequence: CASSAPPGGLQETQYF. Written as DNA, the CDR3 is TGTGCCAGCAGCGCCCCGCCGGGGGGATTGCAAGAGACCCAGTACTTC.

V usage is TRBV6-5 and J usage is TRBJ1-5; tentatively, D is TRBD1 (5 bases). Per germline, CDR1 MNHEY and CDR2 SVGAGI. V shed 10 bases and J shed 2 bases, with 18 bases lying between them. The CDR3 contains 15 residues. This CDR3 reads CATSSGDVGNQPQHF. CDR3 coding DNA: TGTGCCACCTCTTCGGGGGACGTCGGCAATCAGCCCCAGCATTTT.

This clone was observed a single time. The chain uses TRBV7-2 and TRBJ2-7; 10 bases fit TRBD2. The CDR3 length is 16 residues. Losses at the gene ends were 4 bases for V and 5 bases for J; bases not matched to a gene: 11. Germline V gene lookup returns CDR1 SGHTA and CDR2 FQGNSA. The CDR3 here is CASSSSGVAGGHEQYF. The CDR3 DNA reads TGTGCCAGCAGCTCGTCCGGCGTAGCGGGAGGACACGAGCAGTACTTC.

This clone was detected once. The gene calls are TRBV6-5 and TRBJ1-2; TRBD1 might be the D (5 bases). There are 14 residues in the CDR3. The germline gives CDR1 MNHEY, CDR2 SVGAGI. V was trimmed by 5 bases and J by 4 bases, leaving 14 bases between them. Here the CDR3 reads CASSQGRGIYGYTF. CDR3 DNA: TGTGCCAGCAGTCAAGGGCGGGGGATCTATGGCTACACCTTC.

The chain has TRBV6-5 and TRBJ1-1; 8 nucleotides align to TRBD1. CDR3 length: 15 amino acids. CDR1 MNHEY and CDR2 SVGAGI come from the germline V gene. V lost 6 bases to trimming and J lost 1 base; unmatched junction nucleotides: 7. The CDR3 DNA reads as TGTGCCAGCAGCCGAGGACAGGGCTGGAACACTGAAGCTTTCTTT. Amino acids: CASSRGQGWNTEAFF.

The chain carries TRBV6-6 and TRBJ1-2; D ambiguous. The CDR3 covers 12 residues. The germline gives CDR1 MNHNY, CDR2 SVGAGI (reference sequence). Trimming stripped 8 bases from V and 2 bases from J, with 9 bases between. In DNA form, the CDR3 reads TGTGCCAGCTCGACGGCAAACTATGGCTACACCTTC. It translates to CASSTANYGYTF.

The chain carries TRBV30 and TRBJ1-4; maybe TRBD1 (5 bases). CDR3 length: 13 residues. V was shortened by 0 bases and J by 6 bases, with 8 bases between the two germline ends. Germline V lookup: CDR1 GTSNPN, CDR2 SVGIG (reference sequence). In nucleotides, the CDR3 is TGTGCCTGGAGTGTCGGGGCGGATGAAAAACTGTTTTTT. Its translation: CAWSVGADEKLFF.

The chain uses TRBV5-4 and TRBJ2-1, with 7 bases matching TRBD1. The junction had 12 bases not matched to a gene; V was cut back by 4 bases and J by 5 bases. The germline V gene encodes CDR1 SGHNT and CDR2 YYREEE (reference sequence). The CDR3 sequence is 16 residues long. The CDR3 DNA reads TGTGCCAGCAGCAGGGACAGACTCTGGGATAACAATGAGCAGTTCTTC. Its protein product is CASSRDRLWDNNEQFF.

The chain couples TRBV7-9 to TRBJ1-2, with D unresolved. The V and J ends lost 0 bases and 8 bases respectively, with 13 bases between them. CDR1 is SEHNR, CDR2 FQNEAQ, per germline (reference sequence). This CDR3 spans 14 amino acids. CDR3 amino acids: CASSLASGFVGYTF. The DNA of the CDR3 is TGTGCCAGCAGCTTAGCGAGCGGGTTTGTGGGCTACACCTTC.